This T cell receptor (beta chain) was profiled in a study of T cell responses to AZD1222 COVID-19 vaccine. Study results and limitations: CD4 TCRs covered the whole spike, strongest at regions 160-218 and 743-854. No repertoire was sampled before or during the peak T cell response, only after it. Two doses of AZD1222 preceded a rise in Spike-specific TCR breadth and depth.

About this clone itself: The antigen is not known.

Profiling relied on immunoSEQ multiplex PCR, and the TCRdb table lists in-frame clones only, not all of them. The table shows approximately 100,000 clones, with roughly 90% occurring only once. V was pared by 5 bases and J by 8 bases, with 18 bases between. Per the germline V gene, CDR1 is SGHTA and CDR2 is FQGNSA. The CDR3 consists of 14 residues. The receptor was derived from an adult in good health. Sample: peripheral blood, taken on day 0 of AZD1222 vaccination. The chain combines TRBV7-2 with TRBJ1-1, with D possibly being TRBD1 (5 bases). CDR3 coding DNA: TGTGCCAGCAGCAAAGGACATCAAATAGCCGAAGCTTTCTTT. Its protein is CASSKGHQIAEAFF.